The 14 T cell receptor beta chains below come from one sample, sequenced in a study of beta chain features in type 1 diabetes. Study results and caveats: Type 1 diabetes patients had TCRB CDR3s that were shorter (moderately but significantly so) in all four CD4+ subsets.

Every isolated RNA sample was fully reverse transcribed, so sequencing captured expressed TCRB transcripts. Sequencing was performed with immunoSEQ multiplex PCR; in TCRdb, only in-frame clones are kept and a portion is missing. The sample carries approximately 26,000 clones, roughly two thirds recorded once. Antigen specificity for these receptors is unknown. The sequencing sample was made of Tregs from blood. Receptors originate from a woman in her 30s with type 1 diabetes.

The V gene is TRBV10-3, the J gene TRBJ2-4; maybe TRBD2 (6 bases). The CDR3 extends over 15 amino acids. Looked up from germline, CDR1 is ENHRY and CDR2 is SYGVKD. Trimming pared 2 bases from V and 4 bases from J, leaving 12 bases between. CDR3 coding DNA: TGTGCCATCAGTGAGGAAATTAGCGGTAAAAACATTCAGTACTTC. Its protein product is CAISEEISGKNIQYF.

The rearrangement joins TRBV14 to TRBJ1-5, with D possibly being TRBD1 (5 bases). Per the germline V gene, CDR1 is SGHDN and CDR2 is FVKESK. V dropped 1 base and J dropped 6 bases, with 7 bases sitting between them. CDR3 length equals 13 residues. CDR3 residues: CASSQAQGQPQHF. The CDR3, as DNA: TGTGCCAGCAGCCAAGCGCAGGGTCAGCCCCAGCATTTT.

This clone showed up just a few times. The chain carries TRBV7-8 and TRBJ2-7, with 7 bases identical to TRBD1. Germline assignment: CDR1 SGHVS and CDR2 FQNEAQ. The CDR3 spans 14 residues. After removal of 2 bases from V and 1 base from J, the junction contained 2 bases not matched to a gene. CDR3 in DNA: TGTGCCAGCAGCTTATTACAGGGGTCCTACGAGCAGTACTTC. Protein product: CASSLLQGSYEQYF.

The chain has TRBV5-6 and TRBJ1-1, with a weak D call TRBD1 (6 bases). This CDR3 has 14 residues. CDR1 and CDR2 from the germline V gene are SGHDT and YYEEEE. Trimming shortened V by 0 bases and J by 6 bases, and 12 bases separated the two germline ends. CDR3 sequence (DNA): TGTGCCAGCAGCTTGGACAGGGAACTTTCTGAAGCTTTCTTT. Translating gives CASSLDRELSEAFF. Combining the CDR3 with reference TRBV5-6 and TRBJ1-1 gives the whole variable domain DAGVTQSPTHLIKTRGQQVTLRCSPKSGHDTVSWYQQALGQGPQFIFQYYEEEERQRGNFPDRFSGHQFPNYSSELNVNALLLGDSALYLCASSLDRELSEAFFGQGTRLTVV.

This clone was counted a few times. The chain uses TRBV5-1 and TRBJ1-1, with TRBD1 matching 8 bases. The V gene end was trimmed by 3 bases and the J gene end by 10 bases; junction bases not matched to a gene: 8. The length of the CDR3 is 13 residues. CDR1 is SGHRS, CDR2 YFSETQ, per germline. This CDR3 reads CASSSGQGRVAFF. CDR3 coding DNA: TGCGCCAGCAGCTCCGGACAGGGAAGAGTAGCTTTCTTT. Variable domain in full (rest from reference TRBV5-1 and TRBJ1-1): KAGVTQTPRYLIKTRGQQVTLSCSPISGHRSVSWYQQTPGQGLQFLFEYFSETQRNKGNFPGRFSGRQFSNSRSEMNVSTLELGDSALYLCASSSGQGRVAFFGQGTRLTVV.

This chain connects TRBV19 to TRBJ2-1; 8 nucleotides agree with TRBD1. This CDR3 has 17 amino acids. V shed 7 bases and J 4 bases; nucleotides not matched to a gene: 15. Germline V lookup: CDR1 LNHDA, CDR2 SQIVND (reference sequence). CDR3 nucleotides: TGTGCCAGTAAAGGATTAGCCTTTGGGACAGGTTACAATGAGCAGTTCTTC. This gives the protein CASKGLAFGTGYNEQFF.

This chain connects TRBV28 to TRBJ1-2; D remains unclear. Germline CDR1 MDHEN, CDR2 SYDVKM. With 6 bases removed from V and 8 bases from J, the gap between germline ends came to 13 bases. CDR3 length equals 12 residues. The CDR3 region has the DNA TGTGCCAGCAGCGGAGCTGGGTGGGGCTACACCTTC. Its protein product is CASSGAGWGYTF.

This rearrangement joins TRBV6-5 to TRBJ1-5, with TRBD1 identical over 7 bases. Germline V CDR1 and CDR2: MNHEY, SVGAGI. Unmatched junction bases numbered 7, after V lost 6 bases and J lost 2 bases. The CDR3 has 15 amino acids. The CDR3 nucleotides read TGTGCCAGCAGCACGACAGGGAGAGGCAATCAGCCCCAGCATTTT. Its translation: CASSTTGRGNQPQHF.

The chain employs TRBV6-5 and TRBJ2-1; 12 nucleotides line up with TRBD2. The V and J ends lost 1 base and 9 bases, in that order; junction bases with no gene match: 7. Germline V CDR1 and CDR2: MNHEY, SVGAGI. The CDR3 loop spans 16 amino acids. CDR3 in DNA: TGTGCCAGCAGTTACTTTCTTGGACTAGCGGGAAGTGAGCAGTTCTTC. Encoded protein: CASSYFLGLAGSEQFF.

The CDR3: CAISVAAGGMNTQYF. The DNA for the CDR3 is TGTGCCATCAGTGTTGCAGCGGGAGGGATGAATACGCAGTATTTT. The chain is built from TRBV10-3 and TRBJ2-3, with TRBD2 identical over 10 bases. This CDR3 is 15 amino acids long. Germline-derived CDR1 and CDR2 are ENHRY and SYGVKD. Germline trimming cut 4 bases from V and 7 bases from J; bases unmatched to any gene: 8.

This clone was observed a few times. V is TRBV6-1 and J is TRBJ2-5; 7 bases fit TRBD2. The V gene's germline CDR1 is MNHNS and CDR2 SASEGT. CDR3 length equals 14 residues. V lost 8 bases and J lost 2; bases outside the gene matches: 8. The CDR3 DNA follows: TGTGCCAGCGGGAGGGGCGCGCGGCAAGAGACCCAGTACTTC. Its translation: CASGRGARQETQYF.

The chain's CDR3 is CASAPRGRLFADTQYF. In nucleotides, the CDR3 is TGTGCCAGCGCTCCCAGGGGGCGGCTTTTCGCAGATACGCAGTATTTT. The chain carries TRBV5-6 and TRBJ2-3; TRBD1 aligns across 8 bases. CDR1 SGHDT and CDR2 YYEEEE come from the germline V gene. This CDR3 contains 16 residues. After removal of 7 bases from V and 4 bases from J, the junction contained 14 bases not matched to a gene. Full variable domain (remainder filled in from reference TRBV5-6 and TRBJ2-3): DAGVTQSPTHLIKTRGQQVTLRCSPKSGHDTVSWYQQALGQGPQFIFQYYEEEERQRGNFPDRFSGHQFPNYSSELNVNALLLGDSALYLCASAPRGRLFADTQYFGPGTRLTVL.

This clone appeared a few times. V gene TRBV7-9 combines with J gene TRBJ2-3, with 11 positions matching TRBD2. Looked up from germline, CDR1 is SEHNR and CDR2 is FQNEAQ (reference sequence). This CDR3 has 16 amino acids. V shed 2 bases and J 5 bases; nucleotides not matched to a gene: 6. The CDR3 coding sequence is TGTGCCAGCAGCTTATATAGCGGGAGGGTTGAAGATACGCAGTATTTT. Encoded protein: CASSLYSGRVEDTQYF.

The chain links TRBV5-1 to TRBJ1-3; 8 bases are a match to TRBD1. Germline loops: CDR1 SGHRS, CDR2 YFSETQ. The V and J ends lost 4 bases and 2 bases, in that order; junction bases with no gene match: 2. The CDR3 has 14 amino acids. CDR3 in DNA: TGCGCCAGCAGCCCGGGACAGGCTGGAAACACCATATATTTT. It specifies CASSPGQAGNTIYF.